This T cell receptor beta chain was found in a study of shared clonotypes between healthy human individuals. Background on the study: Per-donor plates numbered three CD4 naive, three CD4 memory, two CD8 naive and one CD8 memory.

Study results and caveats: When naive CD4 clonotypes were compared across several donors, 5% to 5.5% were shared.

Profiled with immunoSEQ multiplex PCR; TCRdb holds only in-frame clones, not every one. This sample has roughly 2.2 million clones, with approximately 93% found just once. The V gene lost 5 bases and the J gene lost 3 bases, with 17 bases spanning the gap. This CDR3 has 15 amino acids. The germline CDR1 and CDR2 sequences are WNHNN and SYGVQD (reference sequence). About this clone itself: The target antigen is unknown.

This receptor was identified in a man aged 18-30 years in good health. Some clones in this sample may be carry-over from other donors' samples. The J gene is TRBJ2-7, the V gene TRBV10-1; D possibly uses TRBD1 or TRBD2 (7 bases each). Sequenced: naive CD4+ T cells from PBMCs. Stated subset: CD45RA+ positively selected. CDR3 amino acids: CASSFRGRGVYEQYF. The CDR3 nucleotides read TGCGCCAGCAGTTTCAGGGGGAGGGGGGTCTACGAGCAGTACTTC.